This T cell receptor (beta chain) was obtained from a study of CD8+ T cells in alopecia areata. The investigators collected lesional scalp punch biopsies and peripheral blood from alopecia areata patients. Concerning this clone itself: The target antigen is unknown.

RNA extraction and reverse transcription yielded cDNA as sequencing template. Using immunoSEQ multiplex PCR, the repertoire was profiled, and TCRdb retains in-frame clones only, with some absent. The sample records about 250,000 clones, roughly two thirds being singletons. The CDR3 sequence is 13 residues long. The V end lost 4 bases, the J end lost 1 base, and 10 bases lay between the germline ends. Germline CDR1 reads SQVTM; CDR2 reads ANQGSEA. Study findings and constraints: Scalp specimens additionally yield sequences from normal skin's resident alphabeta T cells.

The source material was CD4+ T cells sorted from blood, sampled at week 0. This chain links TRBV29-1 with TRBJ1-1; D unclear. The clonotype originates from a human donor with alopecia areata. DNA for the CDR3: TGCAGCGTTGGCACCAGATCGAACACTGAAGCTTTCTTT. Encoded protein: CSVGTRSNTEAFF.